This T cell receptor (beta chain) was sequenced during a study of cytomegalovirus exposure and HLA in healthy donors. Trimming took 0 bases from V and 6 from J, leaving 21 bases between them. The CDR3 length is 17 residues. In germline, CDR1 is SQVTM, CDR2 ANQGSEA. The PCR used 60 Vbeta and 13 Jbeta primers. Sequencing was performed with immunoSEQ multiplex PCR; in TCRdb, only in-frame clones are kept and a portion is missing. The sample has 150,000 to 200,000 clones; roughly 85% are singletons. The rearrangement joins TRBV29-1 to TRBJ2-1; tentatively, D is TRBD2 (5 bases). This clonotype was sampled from a woman under 30 in good health and CMV-seronegative. Material: PBMCs. The CDR3 DNA reads TGCAGCGTTGAAGATCTAAAAGGGATGGTAGGAGGCAATGAGCAGTTCTTC. It codes for CSVEDLKGMVGGNEQFF.